The 13 T cell receptor beta chains given below trace back to one sample, sequenced in a study of T cells in women clearing cervical HPV infection. Clones were sequenced by immunoSEQ multiplex PCR, and TCRdb holds only the in-frame ones, with some missing. Listed are some 46,000 clones; approximately 40% falls within the top ten. The sample taken for sequencing was blood buffy coat. These receptors were collected from a woman between 18 and 69 years old with a cervical HPV16 infection that either progressed to CIN3+ or cleared (not recorded which).

Considering frequency, this clone is medium-sized (0.01 to 0.1%). Read data end 3 residues before the CDR3 end; the end is taken from the germline J gene. The V and J genes are TRBV29-1 and TRBJ1-4; D not certain. This CDR3 is 11 amino acids long. Trimming cost V 4 bases and J 5 bases, with 5 bases left between them. CDR1 is SQVTM, CDR2 ANQGSEA, per germline. CDR3 bases read: TGCAGCGTTGTTCGGAATGAAAAA. Amino acid sequence: CSVVRNEK. The full CDR3 protein is CSVVRNEKLFF.

CDR3 DNA (partial): TGTGCCAGTAGCCCTTACTTAACAGGGAGGGGTGTGAACACTGAA. Translation: CASSPYLTGRGVNTE. The CDR3 reads in full as CASSPYLTGRGVNTEAFF. The chain links TRBV19 to TRBJ1-1; possible D gene TRBD1, 6 bases. The CDR3 extends 3 residues past the end of the read, so its final part is completed from the germline J gene. The CDR3 is 18 residues long. Germline lookup yields CDR1 LNHDA and CDR2 SQIVND (reference sequence). Trimming stripped 6 bases from V and 0 bases from J, with 23 bases between.

On this clone itself: The sequence runs out 3 residues before the end of the CDR3; the remainder is reconstructed from the germline J gene. This rearrangement joins TRBV20-1 to TRBJ2-7; D is unresolved. The CDR3 has 13 amino acids. The germline V gene encodes CDR1 DFQATT and CDR2 SNEGSKA (reference sequence). V shed 6 bases and J shed 1 base, with 13 bases lying between them. CDR3 bases read: TGCAGTGCCCACAAAGGCAGATCCTACGAG. Protein product: CSAHKGRSYE. Given in full, the CDR3 is CSAHKGRSYEQYF.

To note about this clone: Coverage ceases 3 residues before the CDR3 finishes, and the germline J gene fills in the end. The rearrangement joins TRBV6-7 to TRBJ2-6; D gene uncertain. TRBV6-7 is classed as an ORF, of uncertain function. The V and J ends lost 6 bases and 1 base respectively, with 10 bases between them. This CDR3 has 15 residues. The CDR3: CASREPGSGANVLTF. CDR3 DNA (partial): TGTGCCAGCAGGGAGCCAGGTTCTGGGGCCAACGTC.

In the case of this clone: The DNA ends 3 residues before the CDR3 does, and the rest of the CDR3 is filled in from the germline J gene. The chain joins TRBV30 to TRBJ2-2; the D gene is possibly TRBD1 (5 bases). CDR3 length: 13 residues. Per the germline V gene, CDR1 is GTSNPN and CDR2 is SVGIG (reference sequence). Partial CDR3 DNA: TGTGCCGGCCGAAGGGGATCTAATGAAAAG. Protein product: CAGRRGSNEK. The CDR3 in its entirety is CAGRRGSNEKLFF.

About this clone: The junction and the germline gene differ at one end; a read error may be behind it. The CDR3 is cut off 3 residues early in the read; its end comes from the germline J gene. The chain joins TRBV12-3 or TRBV12-4 to TRBJ1-2; 7 bases agree with TRBD1. This CDR3 spans 15 amino acids. The covered CDR3 bases are TGTACCAGCAGTTCCAACAGGGGAACGGGGGCGAGC. Its translation is CTSSSNRGTGAS. The entire CDR3 protein is CTSSSNRGTGASYTF.

In regard to this clone: Coverage ceases 3 residues before the CDR3 finishes, and the germline J gene fills in the end. The chain has TRBV24-1 and TRBJ1-5; D gene uncertain. V was cut by 6 bases and J by 1 base, with 15 bases left in between. The CDR3 has 16 residues. Germline CDR1 reads KGHDR; CDR2 reads SFDVKD. The sequenced CDR3 bases are TGTGCCACCAGTCCCCGAAGTAGTTTGAGCAATCAGCCC. It codes for CATSPRSSLSNQP. The whole CDR3 is CATSPRSSLSNQPQHF.

On this clone: The sequence runs out 3 residues before the end of the CDR3; the remainder is reconstructed from the germline J gene. This chain links TRBV20-1 with TRBJ1-3; D is possibly TRBD1 (6 bases). CDR1 DFQATT and CDR2 SNEGSKA come from the germline V gene (reference sequence). The ends were cut back, 2 bases at V and 0 bases at J, with 11 bases in the middle. This CDR3 has 15 amino acids. Incomplete CDR3 DNA: TGCAGTGCTAGACTAACAGGGACCTCTGGAAACACC. Its translation is CSARLTGTSGNT. The full CDR3 protein reads CSARLTGTSGNTIYF.

With respect to this clone: The read is 3 residues too short to cover the CDR3 end, so that end is filled in from the germline J gene. This chain connects TRBV5-1 to TRBJ2-1; 16 positions match TRBD2. The J segment lost 1 base and the V segment lost 5 bases, leaving 12 bases of the junction unmatched. CDR1 SGHRS and CDR2 YFSETQ come from the germline V gene. This CDR3 contains 20 residues. The part of the CDR3 DNA that was read is TGCGCCAGCAGGACCAGATCGGGACTAGCGGGAGGGCGTTCCTACAATGAG. Its protein is CASRTRSGLAGGRSYNE. The whole CDR3 protein reads CASRTRSGLAGGRSYNEQFF.

As for this clone: The read halts 3 residues ahead of the CDR3 end, with the missing end drawn from the germline J gene. The chain recombines TRBV19 with TRBJ2-2, with 11 bases lining up with TRBD1. The CDR3 runs to 16 residues. Germline CDR1 LNHDA, CDR2 SQIVND (reference sequence). V dropped 3 bases and J dropped 5; count of bases not matched to a gene: 5. CDR3 residues: CASSILGQGGTGELFF. Partial CDR3 DNA: TGTGCCAGTAGTATCTTGGGACAGGGGGGGACCGGGGAG.

A word on this clone: The CDR3 goes on 3 residues after the read ends, and that part is filled in from the germline J gene. The genes are TRBV30 and TRBJ1-1, with D possibly matching TRBD1 (6 bases). V shed 4 bases and J shed 4 bases, with 22 bases lying between them. Germline V gene data show CDR1 as GTSNPN and CDR2 as SVGIG (reference sequence). CDR3 length: 16 residues. The DNA read from the CDR3 is TGTGCCTGGACCCAGGAAGGGGGAGGGGTTGGCACTGAA. It yields the protein CAWTQEGGGVGTE. The entire CDR3 protein reads CAWTQEGGGVGTEAFF.

As concerns this clone: The CDR3 is cut off 3 residues early in the read; its end comes from the germline J gene. The rearrangement uses TRBV7-2 and TRBJ1-2, with 8 nucleotides matching TRBD1. The germline V gene encodes CDR1 SGHTA and CDR2 FQGNSA. The CDR3 is 14 residues long. Trimming cost V 1 base and J 2 bases; bases outside gene matches: 0. The CDR3 bases that were read are TGTGCCAGCAGCTTAGGACAGGGGAACTATGGC. Encoded protein: CASSLGQGNYG. The whole CDR3 is CASSLGQGNYGYTF.

With regard to this clone: The observed sequence ends 3 residues before the CDR3 terminus, with the missing tail filled in from the germline J gene. This chain links TRBV7-3 with TRBJ1-2; maybe TRBD1 (6 bases). The germline CDR1 and CDR2 sequences are SGHTA and FQGTGA. The length of the CDR3 is 15 residues. The CDR3 DNA, read in part, is TGTGCCAGCAGCTTAAGGCCCGGGGGGCAAGAGACC. This translates into CASSLRPGGQET. The whole CDR3 is CASSLRPGGQETYTF. Looking up the rest from reference TRBV7-3 and TRBJ1-2 gives the full variable domain: GAGVSQTPSNKVTEKGKYVELRCDPISGHTALYWYRQSLGQGPEFLIYFQGTGAADDSGLPNDRFFAVRPEGSVSTLKIQRTERGDSAVYLCASSLRPGGQETYTFGSGTRLTVV.